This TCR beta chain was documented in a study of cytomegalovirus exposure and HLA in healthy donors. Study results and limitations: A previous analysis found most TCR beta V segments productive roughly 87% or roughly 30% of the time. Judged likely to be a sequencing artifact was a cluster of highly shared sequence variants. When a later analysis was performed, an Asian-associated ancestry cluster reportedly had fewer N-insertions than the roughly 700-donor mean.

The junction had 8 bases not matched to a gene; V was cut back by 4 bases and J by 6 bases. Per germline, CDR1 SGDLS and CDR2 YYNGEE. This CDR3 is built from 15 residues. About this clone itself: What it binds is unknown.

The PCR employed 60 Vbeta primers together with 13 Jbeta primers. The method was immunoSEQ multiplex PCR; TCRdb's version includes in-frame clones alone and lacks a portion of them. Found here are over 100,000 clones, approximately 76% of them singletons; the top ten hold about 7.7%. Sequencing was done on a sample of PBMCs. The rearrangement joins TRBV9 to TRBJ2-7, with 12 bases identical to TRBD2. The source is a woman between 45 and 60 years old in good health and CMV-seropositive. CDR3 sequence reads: CASSPLAGGPSEQYF. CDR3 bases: TGTGCCAGCAGCCCCCTAGCGGGGGGGCCGTCCGAGCAGTACTTC.